This T cell receptor (beta chain) stems from a study of T cells in Graves' hyperthyroidism and ophthalmopathy. TCR beta CDR3 sequences were amplified from RNA transcripts. With the HTBI primer set, the TCR CDR3 went through a first round of RT-PCR. TCRdb itself ran the multiplex PCR reads through MiXCR, one entry per CDR3 protein. This sample has around 720,000 distinct CDR3 sequences, with 30% to 40% found just once. The table lists this clonotype with many counts. The CDR3 is 12 amino acids. The germline V gene has CDR1 DFQATT and CDR2 SNEGSKA (reference sequence). Trimming left V 2 bases short and J 8 bases short, with 12 bases between.

The TCR originated in a woman aged 40-49 years with Graves' hyperthyroidism. Sequencing was done on a sample of blood. V gene TRBV20-1 combines with J gene TRBJ1-2, with D possibly TRBD1 on 5 matching bases. CDR3 nucleotide sequence: TGCAGTGCTAGAATCAGGGTTCGCGGCTACACCTTC. This encodes CSARIRVRGYTF.